One sample yielded the 20 T cell receptor beta chains listed below, sequenced in a study of CD4 T cell repertoires in COVID-19 (dated by TCRdb to the early 2020s). The library came from the immunoSEQ multiplex PCR assay. TCRdb obtained this table from immuneACCESS and retained in-frame rearrangements with V and J assigned. These tables miss some clones; where compared with another copy, unresolved V genes account for less than half of the shortfall, and the remainder is unexplained. This sample comprises more than 20,000 clones, about 93% of them detected only once. The ten most abundant clones make up 0.66% of the sample. Memory T cell samples that were not cultured went straight to sequencing right after ex vivo isolation. Specimen: circulating follicular helper CD4+ T cells (cTfh) from blood, collected before the COVID-19 pandemic. What the cell subset or site label conveys for this sample: circulating T follicular helper cells. These receptors originate from a human donor who had COVID-19.

The V and J genes are TRBV7-9 and TRBJ1-4, with TRBD1 matching 9 bases. Trimming cost V 5 bases and J 8 bases; bases outside gene matches: 9. The germline V gene has CDR1 SEHNR and CDR2 FQNEAQ (reference sequence). CDR3 size: 15 residues. CDR3 residues: CASSRTQGAREKLFF. DNA for the CDR3: TGTGCCAGCAGCCGAACACAGGGGGCGCGGGAAAAACTGTTTTTT.

V is TRBV7-9 and J is TRBJ2-3; D not resolved. V lost 5 bases, J lost 4 bases, and 25 bases lay in between. The CDR3 is 18 residues long. Germline CDR1 reads SEHNR; CDR2 reads FQNEAQ (reference sequence). The DNA of the CDR3 is TGTGCCAGCAGCCCCACGGCGGTGTTTGGTATTAGCCCAGATACGCAGTATTTT. It encodes CASSPTAVFGISPDTQYF.

J is TRBJ2-3 and V is TRBV5-1; 9 bases align to TRBD1. CDR1 is SGHRS and CDR2 is YFSETQ in the germline V gene. After removal of 0 bases from V and 4 bases from J, the junction contained 6 bases not matched to a gene. The CDR3 is 16 amino acids. CDR3 sequence reads: CASSLGDRVFADTQYF. The CDR3 region has the DNA TGCGCCAGCAGCTTGGGGGACAGGGTATTTGCAGATACGCAGTATTTT.

As for this clone: The identical CDR3 is also encoded by other nucleotide sequences in the sample. This sequence joins TRBV7-3 and TRBJ1-1, with D perhaps TRBD1 (6 bases). V gave up 5 bases and J gave up 7 bases, with 14 bases separating them. From germline, CDR1 is SGHTA and CDR2 FQGTGA. The CDR3 sequence is 13 residues long. CDR3 sequence: CASSPTIRGEAFF. The CDR3 region has the DNA TGTGCCAGCAGCCCCACGATCAGGGGTGAAGCTTTCTTT. The full variable domain, with the rest looked up from reference TRBV7-3 and TRBJ1-1, is GAGVSQTPSNKVTEKGKYVELRCDPISGHTALYWYRQSLGQGPEFLIYFQGTGAADDSGLPNDRFFAVRPEGSVSTLKIQRTERGDSAVYLCASSPTIRGEAFFGQGTRLTVV.

The chain couples TRBV30 to TRBJ1-2; D is undetermined. This CDR3 region has 11 residues. The V gene's germline CDR1 is GTSNPN and CDR2 SVGIG (reference sequence). V was shortened by 2 bases and J by 8 bases, with 9 bases between the two germline ends. CDR3 sequence reads: CAWSFVGGYTF. The CDR3 bases are TGTGCCTGGAGTTTTGTGGGCGGCTACACCTTC.

The gene calls are TRBV29-1 and TRBJ2-7; 11 nucleotides agree with TRBD2. Germline V gives CDR1 SQVTM, CDR2 ANQGSEA. This CDR3 has 14 residues. V dropped 5 bases and J dropped 3; count of bases not matched to a gene: 6. CDR3 DNA: TGCAGCGTTACGTTTGGGACTAGCGGCTACGAGCAGTACTTC. Translated: CSVTFGTSGYEQYF.

This chain connects TRBV6-1 to TRBJ1-3; D not certain. The CDR3 covers 11 residues. V was clipped by 3 bases and J by 9 bases, with 6 bases between them. Germline CDR1 is MNHNS and CDR2 is SASEGT. For the CDR3, the DNA is TGTGCCAGCAGTGATTTTATCACCATATATTTT. Translation gives CASSDFITIYF.

The rearrangement joins TRBV5-6 to TRBJ2-7; 7 bases agree with TRBD2. V lost 4 bases and J lost 3; bases outside the gene matches: 10. There are 15 residues in the CDR3. Germline V gene lookup returns CDR1 SGHDT and CDR2 YYEEEE. The CDR3, as DNA: TGTGCCAGCAGCCCACTAGGACTAGTTTTCTACGAGCAGTACTTC. This codes for CASSPLGLVFYEQYF.

This clone was seen just once. The chain combines TRBV7-8 with TRBJ2-7, with no clear D. The CDR3 runs 13 residues. V lost 5 bases and J lost 3, with 11 bases in between. Germline V gene sequence: CDR1 SGHVS, CDR2 FQNEAQ. The CDR3 sequence: CASSHGSVYEQYF. The CDR3 nucleotides are TGTGCCAGCAGCCACGGGTCCGTCTACGAGCAGTACTTC.

The rearrangement joins TRBV7-9 to TRBJ2-5; 7 nucleotides align to TRBD1. Per germline, CDR1 SEHNR and CDR2 FQNEAQ (reference sequence). The CDR3 sequence is 16 residues long. Unmatched junction bases numbered 10, after V lost 1 base and J lost 5 bases. Here the CDR3 DNA reads TGTGCCAGCAGCTTAGGCGCGACAGGGACGCGGGAGACCCAGTACTTC. As protein: CASSLGATGTRETQYF.

The CDR3 DNA is TGTGCCATCAGTGAACTAGCGGGGAACACCGGGGAGCTGTTTTTT. Its protein is CAISELAGNTGELFF. The chain couples TRBV10-3 to TRBJ2-2; TRBD2 agrees at 9 bases. V gave up 3 bases and J gave up 1 base; unmatched junction bases: 0. CDR3 length equals 15 residues. Per the germline V gene, CDR1 is ENHRY and CDR2 is SYGVKD.

This chain uses TRBV9 with TRBJ2-1; 12 positions agree with TRBD2. The CDR3 totals 15 residues. V shed 3 bases and J 9 bases; nucleotides not matched to a gene: 7. Germline V CDR1 and CDR2: SGDLS, YYNGEE. CDR3 nucleotide sequence: TGTGCCAGCAGCGCCCTAGCGGGGGGGCAGCGTGAGCAGTTCTTC. Translating it yields CASSALAGGQREQFF.

This chain links TRBV7-2 with TRBJ1-2, with D possibly matching TRBD1 (6 bases). V was pared by 1 base and J by 4 bases, with 7 bases between. Germline V CDR1 and CDR2: SGHTA, FQGNSA. This CDR3 contains 13 residues. CDR3 coding DNA: TGTGCCAGCAGCTTAGTAGGGGGCTATGGCTACACCTTC. Residues: CASSLVGGYGYTF. Variable domain in full (rest from reference TRBV7-2 and TRBJ1-2): GAGVSQSPSNKVTEKGKDVELRCDPISGHTALYWYRQSLGQGLEFLIYFQGNSAPDKSGLPSDRFSAERTGGSVSTLTIQRTQQEDSAVYLCASSLVGGYGYTFGSGTRLTVV.

V usage is TRBV2 and J usage is TRBJ2-4; 10 nucleotides line up with TRBD1. V was pared by 8 bases and J by 9 bases, with 10 bases of the junction left unmatched. The V gene's germline CDR1 is SNHLY and CDR2 FYNNEI. CDR3 length: 14 amino acids. The CDR3: CASDGQGDGGIQYF. The CDR3 nucleotides read TGTGCCAGCGATGGACAGGGGGACGGGGGCATTCAGTACTTC.

In this sample, this clone turned up a few times. The chain has TRBV7-7 and TRBJ2-3, with 10 nucleotides matching TRBD1. The CDR3 covers 15 residues. CDR1 and CDR2 from the germline V gene are SSHAT and FNYEAQ (reference sequence). V dropped 6 bases and J dropped 2; count of bases not matched to a gene: 5. The CDR3 DNA sequence: TGTGCCAGCAGTAAGACAGGGGGCCCCACAGATACGCAGTATTTT. As protein: CASSKTGGPTDTQYF. The variable domain in full, with the rest retrieved from reference TRBV7-7 and TRBJ2-3, is GAGVSQSPRYKVTKRGQDVTLRCDPISSHATLYWYQQALGQGPEFLTYFNYEAQPDKSGLPSDRFSAERPEGSISTLTIQRTEQRDSAMYRCASSKTGGPTDTQYFGPGTRLTVL.

This chain connects TRBV18 to TRBJ2-3; no clear D gene. The CDR3 is 15 residues long. The V end lost 2 bases, the J end lost 1 base, and 10 bases lay between the germline ends. CDR1 KGHSH and CDR2 LQKENI come from the germline V gene. CDR3 sequence reads: CASSPVLVGTDTQYF. The CDR3, as DNA: TGTGCCAGCTCACCAGTCCTAGTCGGCACAGATACGCAGTATTTT.

This clone was recorded a few times. The J gene is TRBJ2-2, the V gene TRBV2, with D uncertain. CDR1 and CDR2 from the germline V gene are SNHLY and FYNNEI. V gave up 10 bases and J gave up 0 bases, with 12 bases separating them. The CDR3 loop spans 14 amino acids. The CDR3 reads CATRHETNTGELFF. Written as DNA, the CDR3 is TGTGCCACGCGACACGAAACGAACACCGGGGAGCTGTTTTTT.

The chain combines TRBV5-1 with TRBJ1-1; D is perhaps TRBD1 (5 bases). With 2 bases removed from V and 5 bases from J, the gap between germline ends came to 19 bases. The CDR3 is 16 amino acids. Per the germline V gene, CDR1 is SGHRS and CDR2 is YFSETQ. The CDR3 bases are TGCGCCAGCAGCTTTAATCAGGGCGGATTGGGGACTGAAGCTTTCTTT. It is translated as CASSFNQGGLGTEAFF.

The chain uses TRBV7-2 and TRBJ2-1; 7 bases agree with TRBD1. This CDR3 has 15 amino acids. The germline V gene encodes CDR1 SGHTA and CDR2 FQGNSA. Trimming cost V 1 base and J 4 bases; bases outside gene matches: 4. In nucleotides, the CDR3 is TGTGCCAGCAGCTTAGAGGGGGCAAAATACAATGAGCAGTTCTTC. Translating gives CASSLEGAKYNEQFF.

The CDR3 reads CASSESVGRDLYEQYF. DNA for the CDR3: TGCGCCAGCAGTGAGTCGGTGGGGCGCGACCTCTACGAGCAGTACTTC. The V gene is TRBV10-2, the J gene TRBJ2-7; a possible D gene is TRBD1 (5 bases). The CDR3 runs 16 residues. Germline CDR1 is WSHSY and CDR2 is SAAADI. Trimming shortened V by 0 bases and J by 3 bases, and 15 bases separated the two germline ends.